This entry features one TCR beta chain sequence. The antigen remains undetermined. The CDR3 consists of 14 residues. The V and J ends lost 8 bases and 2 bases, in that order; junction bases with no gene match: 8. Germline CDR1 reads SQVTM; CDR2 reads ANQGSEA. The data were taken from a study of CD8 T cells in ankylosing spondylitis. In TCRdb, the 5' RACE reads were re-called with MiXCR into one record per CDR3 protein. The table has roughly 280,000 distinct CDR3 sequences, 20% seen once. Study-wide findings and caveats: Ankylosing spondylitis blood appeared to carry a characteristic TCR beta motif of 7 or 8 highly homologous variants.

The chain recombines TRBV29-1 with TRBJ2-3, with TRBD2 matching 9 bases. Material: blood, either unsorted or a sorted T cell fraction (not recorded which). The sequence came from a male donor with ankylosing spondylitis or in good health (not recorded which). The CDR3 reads CSPRLAADTDTQYF. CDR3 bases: TGCAGCCCACGACTAGCGGCGGACACAGATACGCAGTATTTT.